These 9 T cell receptor beta chains originate from one sample sequenced in a study of monozygotic twins with inflammatory bowel disease (dated by TCRdb to about 2019). The method was 5' RACE. Instrument on record: Illumina HiSeq 2500. The reads, reprocessed by TCRdb, yield one row per CDR3 protein sequence and no DNA. The sample's records list roughly 150,000 distinct CDR3 sequences. The ten largest clonotypes hold about 2.7% of the sample. The sequenced sample consisted of blood. The receptors derive from a human donor with ulcerative colitis or Crohn's disease, or a healthy co-twin of an affected twin (not recorded which).

The genes are TRBV29-1 and TRBJ1-3. The germline CDR1 and CDR2 sequences are SQVTM and ANQGSEA. The CDR3 contains 12 residues. The CDR3 loop reads CSVEDSGNTIYF.

The chain links TRBV19 to TRBJ2-1; TCRdb selects TRBD1, and the lack of DNA leaves this call unchecked. The germline V gene encodes CDR1 LNHDA and CDR2 SQIVND (reference sequence). The CDR3 has 17 residues. CDR3 loop: CASSPNSGTSAFNEQFF.

The chain combines TRBV7-9 with TRBJ1-3. The CDR3 length is 13 residues. The germline CDR1 and CDR2 sequences are SEHNR and FQNEAQ (reference sequence). CDR3 residues: CASSLNSGNTIYF.

This chain joins TRBV28 and TRBJ2-3. The CDR3 has 16 amino acids. Germline V CDR1 and CDR2: MDHEN, SYDVKM. CDR3 sequence: CASSFWRASGTDTQYF. The full variable domain, completed using reference TRBV28 and TRBJ2-3, is DVKVTQSSRYLVKRTGEKVFLECVQDMDHENMFWYRQDPGLGLRLIYFSYDVKMKEKGDIPEGYSVSREKKERFSLILESASTNQTSMYLCASSFWRASGTDTQYFGPGTRLTVL.

The genes are TRBV6-1 and TRBJ2-5; no DNA is available, so the TRBD2 call from TCRdb remains unchecked. Germline values: CDR1 MNHNS, CDR2 SASEGT. CDR3 length equals 15 residues. CDR3 region: CASSRPASGKETQYF.

The J gene is TRBJ2-6, the V gene TRBV19; TCRdb reports TRBD1, a call that lacks DNA to check it against. From germline, CDR1 is LNHDA and CDR2 SQIVND (reference sequence). This CDR3 comprises 17 residues. The CDR3 is CASSIVGTGVGANVLTF.

The gene calls are TRBV7-6 and TRBJ1-4; there is no DNA to check the TCRdb D call of TRBD1. Germline assignment: CDR1 SGHVS and CDR2 FNYEAQ. This CDR3 spans 15 amino acids. The CDR3 spells CASSTVGGTDEKLFF. Variable domain in full (rest from reference TRBV7-6 and TRBJ1-4): GAGVSQSPRYKVTKRGQDVALRCDPISGHVSLYWYRQALGQGPEFLTYFNYEAQQDKSGLPNDRFSAERPEGSISTLTIQRTEQRDSAMYRCASSTVGGTDEKLFFGSGTQLSVL.

The chain combines TRBV5-6 with TRBJ2-5; no DNA is available, so the TRBD2 call from TCRdb remains unchecked. This CDR3 comprises 18 residues. Germline CDR1 SGHDT, CDR2 YYEEEE. CDR3 protein: CASSSSPWTSGRRETQYF.

The chain links TRBV7-2 to TRBJ2-5; the TCRdb call, TRBD1, lacks DNA for checking. This CDR3 region has 13 residues. Germline V gene sequence: CDR1 SGHTA, CDR2 FQGNSA. The CDR3: CASTSPRGSTQYF.